These 13 T cell receptor beta chains were sequenced from one sample in a study of vaccination and CD4 T cells after COVID-19. These receptors lack a known antigen. Treatment given: roughly 10-day PBMC culture with coronavirus spike peptide pools or control peptides (ViraFEST assay). Once obtained from cultured CD4+ T cells, the DNA was sequenced using the Oncomine TCR Beta short-read assay. TCRdb redid the calling of the PCR reads with MiXCR, one entry per CDR3 protein. The sample holds 5,900 or so distinct CDR3 sequences, about 30% seen once. Sample: CD4+ T cells from blood, cultured in vitro, taken after SARS-CoV-2 vaccination. The receptors originated from a human donor who had recovered from COVID-19.

The chain carries TRBV7-9 and TRBJ2-7, with D hard to call. The germline V gene has CDR1 SEHNR and CDR2 FQNEAQ (reference sequence). CDR3 length: 15 residues. V was shortened by 3 bases and J by 5 bases, with 17 bases between the two germline ends. The CDR3 bases are TGTGCCAGCAGCTTCGGCGACGGCCTTCAAGACGAGCAGTACTTC. Translation: CASSFGDGLQDEQYF.

The chain combines TRBV19 with TRBJ1-5; D unresolved. The germline gives CDR1 LNHDA, CDR2 SQIVND (reference sequence). The CDR3 runs 14 residues. The V and J ends lost 4 bases and 8 bases respectively, with 15 bases between them. In DNA form, the CDR3 reads TGTGCCAGTAGTACCCCAGGAACGAGTAAGCCCCAGCATTTT. As protein: CASSTPGTSKPQHF.

V gene TRBV10-1 combines with J gene TRBJ1-1; D not resolved. Trimming took off 1 base at V and 1 base at J, with 10 bases between the two ends. The CDR3 length is 15 residues. CDR1 is WNHNN and CDR2 is SYGVQD in the germline V gene (reference sequence). CDR3 DNA sequence: TGCGCCAGCAGTGAGTTGGCCAGTGGGAACACTGAAGCTTTCTTT. This sequence encodes CASSELASGNTEAFF.

This clonotype was detected a few times. This chain joins TRBV2 and TRBJ1-2, with D perhaps matching TRBD1 (5 bases). Germline-derived CDR1 and CDR2 are SNHLY and FYNNEI. Trimming took 6 bases from V and 4 from J, leaving 18 bases between them. There are 15 residues in the CDR3. CDR3 in amino acids: CASRAGSQGGYGYTF. In DNA, the CDR3 is TGTGCCAGCAGAGCTGGGAGTCAGGGCGGCTATGGCTACACCTTC.

Within the sample, this clonotype is medium-sized (0.01 to 0.1%). The chain has TRBV29-1 and TRBJ2-5; D perhaps matches TRBD1 (6 bases). The germline V gene has CDR1 SQVTM and CDR2 ANQGSEA. The CDR3 length is 15 residues. Trimming removed 6 bases at V and 0 bases at J, with 17 bases between. The CDR3 nucleotides read TGCAGCGTAAAGGTCGGGACACTGTACCAAGAGACCCAGTACTTC. This translates into CSVKVGTLYQETQYF. The variable domain in full, with the rest retrieved from reference TRBV29-1 and TRBJ2-5, is SAVISQKPSRDICQRGTSLTIQCQVDSQVTMMFWYRQQPGQSLTLIATANQGSEATYESGFVIDKFPISRPNLTFSTLTVSNMSPEDSSIYLCSVKVGTLYQETQYFGPGTRLLVL.

This sequence joins TRBV20-1 and TRBJ2-2; 11 bases align to TRBD2. The CDR3 totals 14 residues. Per the germline V gene, CDR1 is DFQATT and CDR2 is SNEGSKA (reference sequence). The junction had 6 bases not matched to a gene; V was cut back by 8 bases and J by 4 bases. CDR3: CSRPGLAVTGELFF. The CDR3 DNA reads as TGCAGTAGGCCGGGACTAGCGGTCACCGGGGAGCTGTTTTTT.

This clonotype was recorded a few times. The V gene is TRBV6-1, the J gene TRBJ1-5; the D gene is possibly TRBD1 (5 bases). Trimming stripped 8 bases from V and 4 bases from J, with 12 bases between. This CDR3 is 13 amino acids long. Germline V gene data show CDR1 as MNHNS and CDR2 as SASEGT. The CDR3 nucleotides read TGTGCCAGCGGGGGGATTTGGAATCAGCCCCAGCATTTT. Translation: CASGGIWNQPQHF.

V and J are TRBV28 and TRBJ2-5; a weak D match, TRBD2 (6 bases). The ends were cut back, 3 bases at V and 3 bases at J, with 17 bases in the middle. CDR3 length: 16 amino acids. Germline V lookup: CDR1 MDHEN, CDR2 SYDVKM. CDR3 sequence reads: CASSLTPGSGKETQYF. Written as DNA, the CDR3 is TGTGCCAGCAGTTTGACCCCCGGGAGTGGGAAAGAGACCCAGTACTTC.

This clonotype showed up just a few times. V and J are TRBV6-1 and TRBJ1-1; D is uncertain. The CDR3 spans 11 residues. V lost 7 bases and J 5 bases, leaving 8 bases between the germline ends. Germline V gene data show CDR1 as MNHNS and CDR2 as SASEGT. CDR3 loop: CASTGRTEAFF. Written as DNA, the CDR3 is TGTGCCAGCACTGGACGAACTGAAGCTTTCTTT.

This clonotype showed up just a few times. The chain carries TRBV27 and TRBJ2-1; D may be TRBD2 (6 bases). The germline V gene encodes CDR1 MNHEY and CDR2 SMNVEV (reference sequence). V was pared by 5 bases and J by 10 bases, with 15 bases between. The length of the CDR3 is 13 residues. The CDR3: CASSAGSGNEQFF. Here the CDR3 DNA reads TGTGCCAGCAGTGCCGGGAGCGGAAACGAGCAGTTCTTC.

This chain connects TRBV24-1 to TRBJ2-1; TRBD2 aligns across 9 bases. The J segment lost 6 bases and the V segment lost 5 bases, leaving 4 bases of the junction unmatched. This CDR3 has 14 residues. Looked up from germline, CDR1 is KGHDR and CDR2 is SFDVKD. The CDR3 DNA reads TGTGCCACCAGTGGGACTAGCGATGGCAATGAGCAGTTCTTC. It specifies CATSGTSDGNEQFF.

The sample holds a few counts of this clonotype. The rearrangement links TRBV12-3 or TRBV12-4 to TRBJ2-7, with D perhaps given as TRBD1 or TRBD2 (5 bases each). CDR3 length: 12 residues. With 4 bases removed from V and 9 bases from J, the gap between germline ends came to 13 bases. CDR3 DNA: TGTGCCAGCAGTTCTGGGGGTTGGAGGCAGTACTTC. Translated: CASSSGGWRQYF.

The V call is TRBV4-3, the J call TRBJ1-2; 11 nucleotides match TRBD1. CDR3 size: 15 residues. Germline V CDR1 and CDR2: LGHNA, YSLEER. The trim removed 4 bases at V and 4 bases at J, leaving 5 bases unmatched. The CDR3 sequence: CASSRTGGAGYGYTF. CDR3 in DNA: TGCGCCAGCAGCCGGACAGGGGGCGCAGGCTATGGCTACACCTTC.